The TCR beta chain under discussion was sequenced for a study of blood T cell repertoires in COVID-19. In the study overall: Donors in the United States, Italy and Spain gave samples during acute or convalescent COVID-19. In each case, the material was cDNA or gDNA derived from T cells, B-cell-depleted T cells, or PBMCs.

From germline, CDR1 is SSHAT and CDR2 FNYEAQ (reference sequence). The CDR3 has 15 residues. As to this clone: At one end the junction does not follow the germline gene, possibly because of a read error.

Profiled with immunoSEQ multiplex PCR; TCRdb holds only in-frame clones, not every one. The table has about 69,000 clones, 79% seen once. This clonotype originated in a man aged 60-69 years with acute or convalescent COVID-19. This sequence joins TRBV7-7 and TRBJ2-5; perhaps TRBD2 as D (7 bases). The sample taken for sequencing was peripheral blood. The CDR3 bases are TGTGCTAGCAGCTCCTCCCCGGGGGGCGTGGAGACCCAGTACTTC. Protein: CASSSSPGGVETQYF.